This T cell receptor beta chain is drawn from a study of blood T cell repertoires in COVID-19. Study-wide background: Specimens from acute and convalescent COVID-19 originated in the United States, Italy and Spain.

Comments on this clone: One end of the junction does not line up with germline, which may come from a read error.

TCRdb's copy holds only in-frame clones and misses some; the assay was immunoSEQ multiplex PCR. The sample holds 150,000 to 200,000 clones; 84% are singletons and the top ten take roughly 20%. This CDR3 has 14 amino acids. Germline CDR1 SSHAT, CDR2 FNYEAQ (reference sequence). This rearrangement joins TRBV7-7 to TRBJ2-5, with 9 positions matching TRBD1. Sequenced sample: peripheral blood. This receptor was identified in a woman at least 80 years old with acute or convalescent COVID-19. This CDR3 is CASSPGQGMETQYF. Here the CDR3 DNA reads TGTGCTAGCAGCCCCGGACAGGGGATGGAGACCCAGTACTTC.